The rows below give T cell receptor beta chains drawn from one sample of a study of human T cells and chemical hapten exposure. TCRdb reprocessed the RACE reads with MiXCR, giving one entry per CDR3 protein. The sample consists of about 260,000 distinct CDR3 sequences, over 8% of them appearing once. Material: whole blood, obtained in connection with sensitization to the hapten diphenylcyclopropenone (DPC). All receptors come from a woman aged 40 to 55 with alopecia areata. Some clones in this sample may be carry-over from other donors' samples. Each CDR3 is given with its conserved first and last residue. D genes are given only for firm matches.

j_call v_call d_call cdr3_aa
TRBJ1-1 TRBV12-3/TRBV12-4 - CASSMTVLNTEAFF
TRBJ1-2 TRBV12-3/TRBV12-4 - CASSLGLGYTF
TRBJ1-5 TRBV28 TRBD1 CASSSPGQGRMSNQPQHF
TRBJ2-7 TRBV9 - CASSADIGPYEQYF
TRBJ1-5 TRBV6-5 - CASTPTGMNQPQHF
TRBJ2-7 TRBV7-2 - CASSPDRVQQYF
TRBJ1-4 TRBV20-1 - CSASPQGGEKLFF
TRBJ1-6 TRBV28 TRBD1 CASRGQGTPLHF
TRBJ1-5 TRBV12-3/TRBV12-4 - CASRLGLEPQHF
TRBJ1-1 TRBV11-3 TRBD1 CASSQRQGAEAFF
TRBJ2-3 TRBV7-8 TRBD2 CASSLGSPASGDSDTQYF
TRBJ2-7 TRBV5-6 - CASSLYRGSYEQYF
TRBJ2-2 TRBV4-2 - CASSQEPQYTGELFF
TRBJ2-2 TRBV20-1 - CSAGTNTGELFF
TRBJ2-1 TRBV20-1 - CSAREFNNEQFF
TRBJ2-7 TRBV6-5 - CASSYSNAPVFSEQYF
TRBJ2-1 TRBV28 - CASSRFLGYNEQFF